Each of the 4 T cell receptor beta chains below was sequenced from the same sample in a study of memory CD4+ T cells and cytomegalovirus serostatus. Repertoires were generated with immunoSEQ multiplex PCR, while TCRdb's copy carries only in-frame clones and drops some. The repertoire holds about 57,000 clones, with 65% to 80% as singletons. The sort gate was single viable CD3+CD4+CD8-CD45RO+ cells for memory CD4+ T cells. The sequenced sample consisted of memory CD4+ T cells from blood. The receptors here all came from an adult in good health and CMV-seronegative.

This clone was observed a single time. The chain has TRBV19 and TRBJ1-1; no clear D. CDR1 is LNHDA, CDR2 SQIVND, per germline (reference sequence). V was shortened by 6 bases and J by 1 base, with 6 bases between the two germline ends. The CDR3 loop spans 12 amino acids. CDR3 sequence: CASRDGNTEAFF. The CDR3 nucleotides read TGTGCCAGTAGAGACGGGAACACTGAAGCTTTCTTT. Complete variable domain (other parts from reference TRBV19 and TRBJ1-1): DGGITQSPKYLFRKEGQNVTLSCEQNLNHDAMYWYRQDPGQGLRLIYYSQIVNDFQKGDIAEGYSVSREKKESFPLTVTSAQKNPTAFYLCASRDGNTEAFFGQGTRLTVV.

The genes are TRBV11-3 and TRBJ1-2; TRBD1 aligns across 8 bases. Germline lookup yields CDR1 SGHNT and CDR2 YENEEA. This CDR3 has 19 amino acids. Trimming took 3 bases from V and 3 from J; bases not matched to a gene: 18. The CDR3 DNA is TGTGCCAGCAGCTTTCCGACTCAGGACAGGGCGCGTTATTACTATGGCTACACCTTC. Translated: CASSFPTQDRARYYYGYTF.

This chain connects TRBV19 to TRBJ1-1; a weak D match, TRBD1 (6 bases). Trimming removed 6 bases at V and 6 bases at J, with 20 bases between. Germline V gives CDR1 LNHDA, CDR2 SQIVND (reference sequence). CDR3 length: 15 amino acids. The CDR3 loop reads CASRSLSGGLPEAFF. DNA of the CDR3: TGTGCCAGTAGATCCCTGTCTGGGGGCTTACCTGAAGCTTTCTTT.

This rearrangement joins TRBV19 to TRBJ1-1, with D maybe TRBD1 (5 bases). V was trimmed by 3 bases and J by 6 bases, leaving 11 bases between them. Germline CDR1 reads LNHDA; CDR2 reads SQIVND (reference sequence). The CDR3 is 13 amino acids. The CDR3 sequence is CASSIGGRAEAFF. DNA of the CDR3: TGTGCCAGTAGTATTGGGGGGAGGGCTGAAGCTTTCTTT.